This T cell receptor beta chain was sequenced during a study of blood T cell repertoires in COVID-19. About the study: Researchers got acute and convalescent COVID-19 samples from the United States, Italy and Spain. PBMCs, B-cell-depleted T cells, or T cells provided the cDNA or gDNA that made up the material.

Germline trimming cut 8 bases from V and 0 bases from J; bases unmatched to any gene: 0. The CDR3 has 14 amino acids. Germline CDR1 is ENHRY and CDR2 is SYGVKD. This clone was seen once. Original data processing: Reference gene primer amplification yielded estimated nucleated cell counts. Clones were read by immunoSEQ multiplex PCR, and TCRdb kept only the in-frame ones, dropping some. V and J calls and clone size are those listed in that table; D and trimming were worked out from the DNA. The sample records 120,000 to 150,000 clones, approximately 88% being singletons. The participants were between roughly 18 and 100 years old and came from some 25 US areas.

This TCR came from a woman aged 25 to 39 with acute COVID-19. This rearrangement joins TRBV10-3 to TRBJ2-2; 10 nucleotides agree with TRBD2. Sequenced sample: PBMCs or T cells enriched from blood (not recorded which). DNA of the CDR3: TGTGCCATCGGGACTAGCGCGAACACCGGGGAGCTGTTTTTT. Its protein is CAIGTSANTGELFF.